This TCR beta chain was obtained from a study (dated by TCRdb to about 2017). Study-wide context: Human CD8+ TCR repertoires recognizing immunodominant viral antigens were characterized by means of sequence and structural analyses.

General study outcomes and caveats: According to the report, the CD8+ TCR repertoires were highly diverse, and those specific to different immunodominant viral antigens were distinct from each other.

Instrument used: Illumina HiSeq 2500. TCRdb passed the public sequencing reads through fastp at Q25 and MiXCR, retaining productive beta sequences. Rows merge per CDR3 protein into single entries with the most common DNA and genes. The sample yields roughly 970 distinct CDR3 sequences; approximately 25% were counted once. The ten top clones hold 35% to 40% of the sample. According to the germline V gene (reference sequence), CDR1 reads LGHDT and CDR2 reads YNNKEL. Taken from cysteine to phenylalanine, the CDR3 has 23 residues. CDR3 DNA only is kept here, 69 bases in frame from base 1. Trimming accounts for 4 bases at V and 1 base at J, while the number of junction bases matched to no gene is 28. This clonotype has just a few counts. It lacks a known antigen. A much more abundant neighbour one base away suggests this may be a read error.

The chain is assembled from TRBV3-1 and TRBJ1-3, with TRBD1 matching 7 junction bases. This sequence was found in a male donor. Material for sequencing was CD8+ T cells (not recorded whether cultured). The DNA sequence follows: TGTGCCAGCAGCCGACAAATGGTATCATCTGCTTCCGGGACAGCACTTTCTGGAAACACCATATATTTT. It translates to CASSRQMVSSASGTALSGNTIYF.